Each of the 14 T cell receptor beta chains below was sequenced from the same sample in a study of T cells in pancreatic ductal adenocarcinoma. Data came from immunoSEQ multiplex PCR; TCRdb stores just in-frame clones and leaves some out. The sample comprises 100,000 or so clones, roughly 95% of which are singletons, and under 3.5% rests with the top ten. The selected patients with pancreatic ductal adenocarcinoma had surgery but no neoadjuvant therapy. The sequenced sample was PBMCs. These receptors originate from a human donor with pancreatic ductal adenocarcinoma.

DNA for the CDR3: TGTGCCAGCAGCTCAACACAGGGGGAAGCTTTCTTT. As protein: CASSSTQGEAFF. The chain employs TRBV7-9 and TRBJ1-1, with TRBD1 matching over 7 bases. The V segment lost 4 bases and the J segment 8 bases; nucleotides outside the gene matches: 4. The CDR3 has 12 residues. Per the germline V gene, CDR1 is SEHNR and CDR2 is FQNEAQ (reference sequence). The entire variable domain, with the rest obtained from reference TRBV7-9 and TRBJ1-1, is as follows: DTGVSQNPRHKITKRGQNVTFRCDPISEHNRLYWYRQTLGQGPEFLTYFQNEAQLEKSRLLSDRFSAERPKGSFSTLEIQRTEQGDSAMYLCASSSTQGEAFFGQGTRLTVV.

This chain links TRBV2 with TRBJ2-5; TRBD1 matches at 8 bases. The CDR3 has 15 residues. V dropped 5 bases and J dropped 5; count of bases not matched to a gene: 10. Germline V gives CDR1 SNHLY, CDR2 FYNNEI. CDR3 DNA sequence: TGTGCCAGCAGTCTACCTCGGACAGGGCAGGAGACCCAGTACTTC. This translates into CASSLPRTGQETQYF.

The J gene is TRBJ2-1, the V gene TRBV19, with 11 positions matching TRBD2. The V gene's germline CDR1 is LNHDA and CDR2 SQIVND (reference sequence). The CDR3 contains 16 residues. The V gene end was trimmed by 6 bases and the J gene end by 3 bases; junction bases not matched to a gene: 7. The CDR3 DNA reads TGTGCCAGTAGAGACAGAGGACTAGCGGGCTACAATGAGCAGTTCTTC. Residues: CASRDRGLAGYNEQFF.

The gene calls are TRBV11-2 and TRBJ2-7; TRBD1 is a possible D gene (6 bases). The germline V and J ends were trimmed by 5 bases and 5 bases, with 16 bases remaining between them. This CDR3 region has 14 residues. Germline loops: CDR1 SGHAT, CDR2 FQNNGV. The chain's CDR3 is CASSPGHQSDEQYF. Here the CDR3 DNA reads TGTGCCAGCAGCCCGGGACACCAGTCTGACGAGCAGTACTTC. The full variable domain, in which reference TRBV11-2 and TRBJ2-7 provide the parts outside the CDR3, is EAGVAQSPRYKIIEKRQSVAFWCNPISGHATLYWYQQILGQGPKLLIQFQNNGVVDDSQLPKDRFSAERLKGVDSTLKIQPAKLEDSAVYLCASSPGHQSDEQYFGPGTRLTVT.

The gene calls are TRBV7-9 and TRBJ2-1; the D gene is possibly TRBD2 (5 bases). The CDR3 is 15 residues long. V was cut by 0 bases and J by 6 bases, with 12 bases left in between. Per the germline V gene, CDR1 is SEHNR and CDR2 is FQNEAQ (reference sequence). CDR3 sequence: CASSLAGVAVNEQFF. CDR3 DNA: TGTGCCAGCAGCTTAGCGGGAGTGGCCGTCAATGAGCAGTTCTTC.

The rearrangement joins TRBV11-2 to TRBJ2-7; D may be TRBD2 (6 bases). CDR1 and CDR2 (germline): SGHAT, FQNNGV. Trimming left V 6 bases short and J 12 bases short, with 18 bases between. The CDR3 has 12 amino acids. The CDR3 DNA is TGTGCCAGCAGTCATAGCGCGGGATGGCCGTACTTC. It specifies CASSHSAGWPYF. The complete variable domain, with remaining parts taken from reference TRBV11-2 and TRBJ2-7, reads EAGVAQSPRYKIIEKRQSVAFWCNPISGHATLYWYQQILGQGPKLLIQFQNNGVVDDSQLPKDRFSAERLKGVDSTLKIQPAKLEDSAVYLCASSHSAGWPYFGPGTRLTVT.

V usage is TRBV9 and J usage is TRBJ1-1; a weak D match, TRBD1 (5 bases). V gave up 3 bases and J gave up 0 bases, with 9 bases separating them. The germline V gene has CDR1 SGDLS and CDR2 YYNGEE. This CDR3 is built from 14 residues. CDR3 sequence: CASSAGHVNTEAFF. The CDR3 nucleotides are TGTGCCAGCAGCGCCGGACACGTGAACACTGAAGCTTTCTTT.

The chain is built from TRBV4-1 and TRBJ2-7, with 7 bases that match TRBD2. Germline-derived CDR1 and CDR2 are MGHRA and YSYEKL. V lost 5 bases to trimming and J lost 2 bases; unmatched junction nucleotides: 12. The CDR3 extends over 16 amino acids. CDR3: CASSARGGSVTYEQYF. Written as DNA, the CDR3 is TGCGCCAGCAGCGCTAGAGGCGGGAGCGTGACCTACGAGCAGTACTTC.

The chain couples TRBV7-8 to TRBJ2-7, with 8 bases aligning to TRBD1. Germline trimming cut 1 base from V and 4 bases from J; bases unmatched to any gene: 3. The CDR3 has 14 residues. Germline values: CDR1 SGHVS, CDR2 FQNEAQ. The CDR3: CASSLDHRGYEQYF. CDR3 in DNA: TGTGCCAGCAGCTTAGATCACAGGGGGTACGAGCAGTACTTC.

The chain joins TRBV6-1 to TRBJ2-7; D uncertain. This CDR3 region has 12 residues. Trimming took off 1 base at V and 3 bases at J, with 4 bases between the two ends. Germline V CDR1 and CDR2: MNHNS, SASEGT. For the CDR3, the DNA is TGTGCCAGCAGTGAAGTGAGCTACGAGCAGTACTTC. Encoded protein: CASSEVSYEQYF.

The J gene is TRBJ2-1, the V gene TRBV7-2; 10 positions match TRBD2. The V gene end was trimmed by 7 bases and the J gene end by 9 bases; junction bases not matched to a gene: 21. The germline V gene encodes CDR1 SGHTA and CDR2 FQGNSA. The CDR3 covers 18 residues. The CDR3 DNA reads as TGTGCCAGCACCCGGGGACTAGCGCCCCGACTAGTACTCGGTGAGCAGTTCTTC. This encodes CASTRGLAPRLVLGEQFF.

The chain couples TRBV19 to TRBJ2-7, with D maybe TRBD2 (5 bases). This CDR3 is built from 14 residues. CDR1 is LNHDA, CDR2 SQIVND, per germline (reference sequence). Trimming shortened V by 3 bases and J by 3 bases, and 12 bases separated the two germline ends. CDR3 sequence reads: CASSIDGIIYEQYF. In nucleotides, the CDR3 is TGTGCCAGTAGTATTGACGGGATCATCTACGAGCAGTACTTC.

This chain joins TRBV6-9 and TRBJ1-4, with 8 bases fitting TRBD1. Losses at the gene ends were 8 bases for V and 4 bases for J; bases not matched to a gene: 3. The CDR3 has 13 amino acids. Per germline, CDR1 MNHGY and CDR2 SVAAGI. The CDR3 bases are TGTGCCAGCCAAGGGACAGGTAATGAAAAACTGTTTTTT. Translation gives CASQGTGNEKLFF.

The chain carries TRBV6-5 and TRBJ2-5; 7 positions agree with TRBD1. The ends lost 5 bases at V and 5 bases at J; junction bases unmatched: 5. This CDR3 has 13 residues. Looked up from germline, CDR1 is MNHEY and CDR2 is SVGAGI. The CDR3 loop reads CASSGDSRETQYF. The CDR3, as DNA: TGTGCCAGCAGTGGGGACAGTCGGGAGACCCAGTACTTC.